A selection of T cell receptor beta chains follows, all from one sample in a study of immune evolution from preneoplasia to lung adenocarcinoma. Assay: immunoSEQ multiplex PCR; the TCRdb copy retains only in-frame clones and omits some. The sample has around 21,000 clones, over 70% seen once. Material for sequencing was FFPE invasive lung adenocarcinoma tissue. The origin of the receptors is a person in their sixties with lung adenocarcinoma. Each CDR3 is given with its conserved first and last residue. The D gene is left open where the match is weak. Rows give clone size only sometimes, using once, few, many, or a class for an expanded clone.

V: TRBV28; D: TRBD2; size: .; J: TRBJ2-5; CDR3: CASSPRRPSGQETQYF; DNA: TGTGCCAGCAGTCCTAGGCGCCCTAGCGGCCAAGAGACCCAGTACTTC
V: TRBV5-1; D: .; size: .; J: TRBJ2-3; CDR3: CASSGNEADTQYF; DNA: TGCGCCAGCAGTGGTAATGAGGCAGATACGCAGTATTTT
V: TRBV18; D: .; size: .; J: TRBJ2-7; CDR3: CASSDTVGEQYF; DNA: TGTGCCAGCTCAGACACCGTCGGCGAGCAGTACTTC
V: TRBV19; D: .; size: .; J: TRBJ2-2; CDR3: CASSIGQGGTGELFF; DNA: TGTGCCAGTAGTATAGGACAGGGAGGCACCGGGGAGCTGTTTTTT
V: TRBV28; D: .; size: .; J: TRBJ1-1; CDR3: CASRRGLVAFF; DNA: TGTGCCAGCAGGCGGGGGCTTGTCGCTTTCTTT
V: TRBV7-9; D: .; size: .; J: TRBJ2-1; CDR3: CASSPPRPSYEQFF; DNA: TGTGCCAGCAGTCCCCCGCGCCCTAGCTATGAGCAGTTCTTC
V: TRBV5-5; D: .; size: .; J: TRBJ1-1; CDR3: CASRFGSAPTGAFF; DNA: TGTGCCAGCCGCTTCGGGTCCGCCCCCACCGGGGCTTTCTTT
V: TRBV5-4; D: TRBD1; size: .; J: TRBJ2-7; CDR3: CASSSGNRGDYEQYF; DNA: TGTGCCAGCAGTTCGGGGAACAGGGGGGACTACGAGCAGTACTTC
V: TRBV29-1; D: .; size: .; J: TRBJ2-4; CDR3: CSVEDSGPRWNIQYF; DNA: TGCAGCGTTGAAGATTCCGGGCCCCGATGGAACATTCAGTACTTC
V: TRBV28; D: .; size: .; J: TRBJ2-1; CDR3: CASSLSGATRSSYNEQFF; DNA: TGTGCCAGCAGTTTATCGGGCGCGACTAGATCCTCCTACAATGAGCAGTTCTTC
V: TRBV6-1; D: TRBD2; size: .; J: TRBJ2-2; CDR3: CASGRAVVTGELFF; DNA: TGTGCCAGCGGGAGGGCCGTTGTCACCGGGGAGCTGTTTTTT
V: TRBV28; D: TRBD1; size: .; J: TRBJ2-6; CDR3: CASSFQSGQRSGANVLTF; DNA: TGTGCCAGCAGTTTCCAATCGGGACAGAGATCTGGGGCCAACGTCCTGACTTTC
V: TRBV5-4; D: .; size: .; J: TRBJ1-1; CDR3: CASSFDRSYTEAFF; DNA: TGTGCCAGCAGCTTTGACAGATCGTACACTGAAGCTTTCTTT
V: TRBV5-1; D: TRBD1; size: .; J: TRBJ2-3; CDR3: CASSSGQHTDTQYF; DNA: TGCGCCAGCAGCTCGGGACAGCACACAGATACGCAGTATTTT
V: TRBV28; D: TRBD1; size: .; J: TRBJ1-1; CDR3: CASSFGDRWGTEAFF; DNA: TGTGCCAGCAGTTTTGGGGACAGATGGGGCACTGAAGCTTTCTTT
V: TRBV30; D: .; size: once; J: TRBJ2-7; CDR3: CAWSKGGGSSYEQYF; DNA: TGTGCCTGGAGTAAAGGGGGTGGGAGCTCCTACGAGCAGTACTTC
V: TRBV29-1; D: TRBD1; size: .; J: TRBJ1-5; CDR3: CSVGAGGGQPQHF; DNA: TGCAGCGTTGGTGCAGGGGGTGGTCAGCCCCAGCATTTT
V: TRBV7-2; D: TRBD1; size: .; J: TRBJ2-7; CDR3: CASSLSGQNSYEQYF; DNA: TGTGCCAGCAGCTTGTCGGGACAGAACTCCTACGAGCAGTACTTC
V: TRBV5-1; D: .; size: once; J: TRBJ2-7; CDR3: CASSLAGGPRTGGEQYF; DNA: TGCGCCAGCAGCTTGGCCGGGGGACCCCGAACCGGGGGAGAGCAGTACTTC
V: TRBV5-8; D: .; size: .; J: TRBJ2-7; CDR3: CASSLGRRPSYEQYF; DNA: TGTGCCAGCAGCTTGGGCCGAAGGCCGTCCTACGAGCAGTACTTC
V: TRBV29-1; D: TRBD1; size: .; J: TRBJ2-4; CDR3: CSGFSGGAGKNIQYF; DNA: TGCAGCGGATTCTCAGGGGGCGCGGGCAAAAACATTCAGTACTTC
V: TRBV5-5; D: TRBD1; size: .; J: TRBJ2-2; CDR3: CASSLDRADTGELFF; DNA: TGTGCCAGCAGCCTAGACAGGGCGGACACCGGGGAGCTGTTTTTT
V: TRBV5-4; D: .; size: .; J: TRBJ1-2; CDR3: CASSLERMAYGYTF; DNA: TGTGCCAGCAGCTTGGAAAGGATGGCCTATGGCTACACCTTC
V: TRBV5-1; D: .; size: .; J: TRBJ2-3; CDR3: CASRPGTSGDTQYF; DNA: TGCGCCAGCAGACCCGGGACCTCGGGGGATACGCAGTATTTT
V: TRBV27; D: TRBD2; size: .; J: TRBJ2-3; CDR3: CASSSIAGSLRADTQYF; DNA: TGTGCCAGCAGTTCGATAGCGGGAAGTTTGAGAGCAGATACGCAGTATTTT
V: TRBV9; D: TRBD2; size: few; J: TRBJ2-3; CDR3: CASSVDGRGTDTQYF; DNA: TGTGCCAGCAGCGTAGACGGGAGGGGCACAGATACGCAGTATTTT
V: TRBV5-1; D: TRBD1; size: .; J: TRBJ1-1; CDR3: CASSSGQPYTEAFF; DNA: TGCGCCAGCAGTTCGGGACAGCCTTACACTGAAGCTTTCTTT
V: TRBV15; D: .; size: .; J: TRBJ2-3; CDR3: CATSRDAWGADTQYF; DNA: TGTGCCACCAGCAGAGATGCGTGGGGCGCAGATACGCAGTATTTT
V: TRBV7-8; D: TRBD2; size: once; J: TRBJ2-7; CDR3: CASSPPGLAGGGGYEQYF; DNA: TGTGCCAGCAGCCCACCTGGACTAGCGGGAGGGGGGGGCTACGAGCAGTACTTC
V: TRBV5-1; D: .; size: .; J: TRBJ1-1; CDR3: CASRGSNTEAFF; DNA: TGCGCCAGCAGGGGGTCGAACACTGAAGCTTTCTTT
V: TRBV11-2; D: TRBD2; size: once; J: TRBJ2-7; CDR3: CASSSSGRSYEQYF; DNA: TGTGCCAGCAGCTCTAGCGGGAGATCCTACGAGCAGTACTTC
V: TRBV5-4; D: TRBD1; size: .; J: TRBJ1-1; CDR3: CASSSPGQGNTEAFF; DNA: TGTGCCAGCAGCTCCCCGGGACAGGGGAACACTGAAGCTTTCTTT
V: TRBV7-9; D: .; size: .; J: TRBJ1-1; CDR3: CASSKTAVSTEAFF; DNA: TGTGCCAGCAGCAAGACCGCGGTGAGCACTGAAGCTTTCTTT
V: TRBV4-2; D: .; size: .; J: TRBJ2-7; CDR3: CASSQEVEGLPSSYEQYF; DNA: TGTGCCAGCAGCCAAGAGGTCGAGGGGCTCCCGAGCTCCTACGAGCAGTACTTC
V: TRBV30; D: TRBD1; size: .; J: TRBJ1-3; CDR3: CAWSPGQGVVTIYF; DNA: TGTGCCTGGAGTCCCGGACAGGGGGTGGTCACCATATATTTT
V: TRBV25-1; D: .; size: .; J: TRBJ2-1; CDR3: CASSRVSYNEQFF; DNA: TGTGCCAGCAGTCGAGTCTCCTACAATGAGCAGTTCTTC
V: TRBV7-4; D: TRBD2; size: .; J: TRBJ2-4; CDR3: CASSYLSGSVKNIQYF; DNA: TGTGCCAGCAGCTACCTGAGCGGGAGCGTCAAAAACATTCAGTACTTC
V: TRBV7-9; D: TRBD2; size: .; J: TRBJ2-2; CDR3: CASSLFAGAGELFF; DNA: TGTGCCAGCAGCTTATTTGCGGGAGCAGGGGAGCTGTTTTTT
V: TRBV7-2; D: TRBD1; size: .; J: TRBJ2-3; CDR3: CASSLASGGRTDTQYF; DNA: TGTGCCAGCAGCTTAGCTTCAGGGGGCCGCACAGATACGCAGTATTTT
V: TRBV5-1; D: TRBD2; size: few; J: TRBJ2-5; CDR3: CASSRGTSRETQYF; DNA: TGCGCCAGCAGCAGGGGGACTAGCCGGGAGACCCAGTACTTC